The TCR beta chain described here comes from a study of shared clonotypes between healthy human individuals. Using immunoSEQ multiplex PCR, the repertoire was profiled, and TCRdb retains in-frame clones only, with some absent. Among about 1 million clones, 75% to 85% were seen once, and the ten largest hold more than 0.45%. The germline CDR1 and CDR2 sequences are ENHRY and SYGVKD. V lost 6 bases and J lost 5; bases outside the gene matches: 7. The CDR3 has 14 amino acids. This clone was counted a single time. The chain joins TRBV10-3 to TRBJ1-5; 7 bases align to TRBD1. This sequence was found in a young man in good health. Some clones in this sample may be carry-over from other donors' samples. The sample comprised memory CD4+ T cells from PBMCs. Specified subset: CD45RA-negative fraction. This chain's CDR3 is CAIRGGDRYQPQHF. In nucleotides, the CDR3 is TGTGCCATCAGGGGAGGGGACAGATATCAGCCCCAGCATTTT.